Listed here are 15 T cell receptor beta chains from one sample, sequenced in a study of OX40 agonist ivuxolimab in advanced cancers. The method was immunoSEQ multiplex PCR; TCRdb's version includes in-frame clones alone and lacks a portion of them. The top ten hold over 5% of the sample, which has 45,000 to 55,000 clones, 81% seen once. This specimen consisted of CD4+ or CD8+ T cells sorted from blood, obtained in a trial of the OX40 agonist ivuxolimab. These TCRs come from an adult with an advanced solid tumor such as melanoma, head and neck, liver or kidney cancer.

The CDR3 coding sequence is TGTGCCAGCAGTCCGGCCGGGACAGTCTACAATGAGCAGTTCTTC. The encoded protein is CASSPAGTVYNEQFF. The genes are TRBV6-5 and TRBJ2-1; TRBD1 agrees at 7 bases. CDR3 size: 15 residues. CDR1 is MNHEY and CDR2 is SVGAGI in the germline V gene. Losses at the gene ends were 5 bases for V and 3 bases for J; bases not matched to a gene: 7.

The chain uses TRBV2 and TRBJ1-4; tentatively, D is TRBD1 (5 bases). V shed 1 base and J shed 13 bases, with 7 bases lying between them. CDR3 size: 11 residues. Germline V gene sequence: CDR1 SNHLY, CDR2 FYNNEI. The DNA of the CDR3 is TGTGCCAGCAGTGAAGAGAGGGGACTGTTTTTT. Its protein is CASSEERGLFF.

This clone was counted a few times. The chain employs TRBV27 and TRBJ1-5; TRBD1 is a possible D gene (5 bases). Trimming shortened V by 3 bases and J by 7 bases, and 7 bases separated the two germline ends. This CDR3 comprises 12 residues. The germline CDR1 and CDR2 sequences are MNHEY and SMNVEV (reference sequence). CDR3 amino acids: CASSFWGQPQHF. CDR3 nucleotide sequence: TGTGCCAGCAGTTTTTGGGGGCAGCCCCAGCATTTT.

The chain links TRBV25-1 to TRBJ1-4; no firm D call. The CDR3 spans 15 residues. Trimming left V 3 bases short and J 3 bases short, with 11 bases between. CDR1 and CDR2 from the germline V gene are MGHDK and SYGVNS. In DNA, the CDR3 is TGTGCCAGCAGTGATCCTCGTCGCGCTAATGAAAAACTGTTTTTT. This translates into CASSDPRRANEKLFF. Together with reference TRBV25-1 and TRBJ1-4, the CDR3 gives the full variable domain: EADIYQTPRYLVIGTGKKITLECSQTMGHDKMYWYQQDPGMELHLIHYSYGVNSTEKGDLSSESTVSRIRTEHFPLTLESARPSHTSQYLCASSDPRRANEKLFFGSGTQLSVL.

V and J are TRBV18 and TRBJ1-4; D ambiguous. Germline V lookup: CDR1 KGHSH, CDR2 LQKENI. CDR3 length: 19 residues. The germline V and J ends were trimmed by 3 bases and 0 bases, with 20 bases remaining between them. The CDR3 is CASSPHGLGEVATNEKLFF. DNA for the CDR3: TGTGCCAGCTCACCTCACGGACTCGGGGAGGTGGCAACTAATGAAAAACTGTTTTTT.

The chain joins TRBV2 to TRBJ2-2; weak D call: TRBD1 (5 bases). The CDR3 is made up of 15 amino acids. Trimming took off 6 bases at V and 6 bases at J, with 17 bases between the two ends. CDR1 is SNHLY, CDR2 FYNNEI, per germline. Written as DNA, the CDR3 is TGTGCCAGCAGCTCCGACAGCCTTGAGTCCGGGGAGCTGTTTTTT. Protein product: CASSSDSLESGELFF.

This rearrangement joins TRBV11-2 to TRBJ1-1, with 7 bases that match TRBD1. Germline V CDR1 and CDR2: SGHAT, FQNNGV. The V segment lost 1 base and the J segment 3 bases; nucleotides outside the gene matches: 5. This CDR3 spans 15 amino acids. CDR3 bases: TGTGCCAGCAGCTTAGGAGAGACAGGGTACACTGAAGCTTTCTTT. Amino acid sequence: CASSLGETGYTEAFF.

This clone was found once. The chain couples TRBV28 to TRBJ1-5; D unclear. CDR1 and CDR2 (germline): MDHEN, SYDVKM. V lost 4 bases and J lost 2, with 9 bases in between. This CDR3 is built from 14 residues. Here the CDR3 reads CASSSFQGNQPQHF. DNA of the CDR3: TGTGCCAGCAGTTCCTTTCAGGGCAATCAGCCCCAGCATTTT.

J is TRBJ2-1 and V is TRBV15, with a tentative D call TRBD1 (6 bases). Germline loops: CDR1 LNHNV, CDR2 YYDKDF (reference sequence). The V end lost 1 base, the J end lost 5 bases, and 18 bases lay between the germline ends. This CDR3 has 17 amino acids. CDR3 residues: CATSRVDGGRVHNEQFF. CDR3 in DNA: TGTGCCACCAGCAGAGTTGATGGGGGCAGGGTCCACAATGAGCAGTTCTTC.

J is TRBJ2-7 and V is TRBV19, with D hard to call. The CDR3 runs to 13 residues. Germline CDR1 reads LNHDA; CDR2 reads SQIVND (reference sequence). Trimming shortened V by 5 bases and J by 4 bases, and 12 bases separated the two germline ends. CDR3 coding DNA: TGTGCCAGTAGTCGGTTCCTGTTATACGAGCAGTACTTC. This sequence encodes CASSRFLLYEQYF.

This chain links TRBV29-1 with TRBJ2-5; 7 bases line up with TRBD2. Germline CDR1 and CDR2: SQVTM and ANQGSEA. The CDR3 loop spans 14 amino acids. J gave up 0 bases and V 3 bases, and 4 bases lay outside the gene matches. The CDR3 sequence: CSVDGGWHQETQYF. CDR3 DNA: TGCAGCGTTGACGGGGGGTGGCACCAAGAGACCCAGTACTTC.

The chain combines TRBV7-2 with TRBJ1-1; D perhaps matches TRBD1 (6 bases). Trimming removed 1 base from V and 1 base from J, with 13 bases in between. Germline lookup yields CDR1 SGHTA and CDR2 FQGNSA. The CDR3 loop spans 16 amino acids. The CDR3 sequence is CASSLESSGANTEAFF. CDR3 coding DNA: TGTGCCAGCAGCTTAGAGTCTTCAGGGGCGAACACTGAAGCTTTCTTT.

In its sample, this clone was seen a few times. V is TRBV6-1 and J is TRBJ2-7; D call uncertain. The CDR3 contains 15 residues. Germline CDR1 and CDR2: MNHNS and SASEGT. Trimming removed 2 bases from V and 0 bases from J, with 11 bases in between. DNA for the CDR3: TGTGCCAGCAGTGAAAGTTTCTCCGTCTCCTACGAGCAGTACGTC. Protein: CASSESFSVSYEQYV.

The rearrangement uses TRBV19 and TRBJ1-6; weak D call: TRBD1 (6 bases). Germline V gene lookup returns CDR1 LNHDA and CDR2 SQIVND (reference sequence). This CDR3 has 13 residues. Trimming removed 3 bases at V and 10 bases at J, with 10 bases between. Here the CDR3 reads CASSIQGFSPLHF. As DNA, the CDR3 is TGTGCCAGTAGTATCCAGGGGTTCTCACCCCTCCACTTT.

This clone came up once. The V call is TRBV5-6, the J call TRBJ2-3, with 11 bases that match TRBD1. The CDR3 has 16 amino acids. Trimming cost V 3 bases and J 3 bases; bases outside gene matches: 6. Germline V CDR1 and CDR2: SGHDT, YYEEEE. CDR3 amino acids: CASSSWDRGSTDTQYF. Written as DNA, the CDR3 is TGTGCCAGCAGCTCGTGGGACAGGGGGTCAACAGATACGCAGTATTTT.